The table lists the clone carrying this TCR beta chain with many counts. Its antigen is still unknown. This sample was included in a study of identical twins. Findings and caveats of the study: Whereas memory repertoires showed no such difference, abundant cord blood beta clonotypes carried fewer insertions. Excess low generation probability was seen in twin-shared out-of-frame alpha sequences.

TCRdb re-derived calls from the 5' RACE reads in MiXCR, one entry per CDR3 protein. The sample holds hundreds of thousands of distinct CDR3 sequences, just over 7% seen once. These sequences were also reported in another study, on yellow fever vaccine responses in identical twins. This second study says: Twins' vaccine T cell response reportedly gave the appearance of partial convergence and partial personalization.

The TCR comes from a woman younger than 30 in good health. Sequencing input: PBMCs.

CDR3 in amino acids: CASSLNPGNTGELFF. CDR3 DNA: TGCGCCAGCAGCTTGAATCCGGGTAACACCGGGGAGCTGTTTTTT. This rearrangement joins TRBV5-1 to TRBJ2-2, with D uncertain. The germline V gene has CDR1 SGHRS and CDR2 YFSETQ. Between the trimmed V and J ends, which lost 1 base and 2 bases, there was a span of 9 bases. The CDR3 consists of 15 residues.